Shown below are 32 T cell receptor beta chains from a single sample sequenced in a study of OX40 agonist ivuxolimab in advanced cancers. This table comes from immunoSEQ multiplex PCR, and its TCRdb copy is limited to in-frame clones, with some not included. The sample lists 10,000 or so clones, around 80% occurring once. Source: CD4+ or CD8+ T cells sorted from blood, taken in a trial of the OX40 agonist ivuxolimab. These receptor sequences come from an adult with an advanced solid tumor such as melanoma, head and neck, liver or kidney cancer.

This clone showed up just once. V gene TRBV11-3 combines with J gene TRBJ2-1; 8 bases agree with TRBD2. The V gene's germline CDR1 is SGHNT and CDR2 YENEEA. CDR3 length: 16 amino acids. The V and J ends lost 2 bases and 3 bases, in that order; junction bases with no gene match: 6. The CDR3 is CASSLRRGAHYNEQFF. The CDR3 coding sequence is TGTGCCAGCAGCTTACGGCGGGGGGCCCACTACAATGAGCAGTTCTTC.

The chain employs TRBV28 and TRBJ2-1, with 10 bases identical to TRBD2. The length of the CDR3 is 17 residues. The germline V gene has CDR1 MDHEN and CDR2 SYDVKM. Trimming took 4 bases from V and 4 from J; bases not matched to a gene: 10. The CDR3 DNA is TGTGCCAGCAGTTCGGAGACTAGCGGGCAGATTTACAATGAGCAGTTCTTC. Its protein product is CASSSETSGQIYNEQFF. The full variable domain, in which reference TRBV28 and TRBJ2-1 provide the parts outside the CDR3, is DVKVTQSSRYLVKRTGEKVFLECVQDMDHENMFWYRQDPGLGLRLIYFSYDVKMKEKGDIPEGYSVSREKKERFSLILESASTNQTSMYLCASSSETSGQIYNEQFFGPGTRLTVL.

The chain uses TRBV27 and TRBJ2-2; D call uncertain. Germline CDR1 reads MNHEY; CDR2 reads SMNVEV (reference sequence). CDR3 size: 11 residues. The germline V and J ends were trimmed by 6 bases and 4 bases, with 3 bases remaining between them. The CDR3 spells CASSSTGELFF. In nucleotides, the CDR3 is TGTGCCAGCAGCTCCACCGGGGAGCTGTTTTTT.

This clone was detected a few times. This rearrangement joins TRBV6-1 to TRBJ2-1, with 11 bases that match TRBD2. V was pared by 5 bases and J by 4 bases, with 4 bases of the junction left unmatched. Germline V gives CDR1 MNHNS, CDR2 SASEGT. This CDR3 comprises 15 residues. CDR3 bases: TGTGCCAGCAGTAATAGCGGGGGGGAGTACAATGAGCAGTTCTTC. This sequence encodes CASSNSGGEYNEQFF.

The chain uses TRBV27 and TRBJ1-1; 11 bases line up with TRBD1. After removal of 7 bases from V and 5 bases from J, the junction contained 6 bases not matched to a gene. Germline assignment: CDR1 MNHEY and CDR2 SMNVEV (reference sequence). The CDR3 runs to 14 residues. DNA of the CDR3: TGTGCCAGCAAATACGGGACAGGGGGGACTGAAGCTTTCTTT. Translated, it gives CASKYGTGGTEAFF.

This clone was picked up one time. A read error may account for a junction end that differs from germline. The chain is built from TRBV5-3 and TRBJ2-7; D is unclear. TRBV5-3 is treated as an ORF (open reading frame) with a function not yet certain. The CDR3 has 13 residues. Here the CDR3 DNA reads TGTGCCAGCAGCTACGCCAGCTCCTACGAGCAGTACTTC. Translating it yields CASSYASSYEQYF.

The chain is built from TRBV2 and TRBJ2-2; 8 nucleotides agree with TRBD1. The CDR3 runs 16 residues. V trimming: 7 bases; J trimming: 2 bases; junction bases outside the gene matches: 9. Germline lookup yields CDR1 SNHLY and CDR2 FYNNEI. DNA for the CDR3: TGTGCCAGCATCAGAAGGGGACAGGAAAACACCGGGGAGCTGTTTTTT. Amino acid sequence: CASIRRGQENTGELFF.

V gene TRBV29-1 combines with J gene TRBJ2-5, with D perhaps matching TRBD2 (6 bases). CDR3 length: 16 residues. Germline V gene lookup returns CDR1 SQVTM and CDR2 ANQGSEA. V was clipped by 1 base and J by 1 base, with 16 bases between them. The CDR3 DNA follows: TGCAGCGTTGAAGCATTATTCCGGGACTTCCAAGAGACCCAGTACTTC. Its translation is CSVEALFRDFQETQYF.

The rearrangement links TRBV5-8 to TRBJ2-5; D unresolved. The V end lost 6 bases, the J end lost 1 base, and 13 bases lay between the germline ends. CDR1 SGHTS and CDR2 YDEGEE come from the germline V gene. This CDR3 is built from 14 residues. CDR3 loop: CASTPSSFQETQYF. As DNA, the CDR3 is TGTGCCAGCACCCCGTCGAGCTTCCAAGAGACCCAGTACTTC.

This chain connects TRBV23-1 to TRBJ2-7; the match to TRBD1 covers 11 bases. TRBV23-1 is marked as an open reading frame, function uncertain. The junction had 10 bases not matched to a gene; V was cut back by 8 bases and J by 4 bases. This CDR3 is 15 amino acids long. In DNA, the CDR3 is TGCGCCAGCTTCCTTCCGGGACAGGGGGTTTACGAGCAGTACTTC. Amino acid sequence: CASFLPGQGVYEQYF.

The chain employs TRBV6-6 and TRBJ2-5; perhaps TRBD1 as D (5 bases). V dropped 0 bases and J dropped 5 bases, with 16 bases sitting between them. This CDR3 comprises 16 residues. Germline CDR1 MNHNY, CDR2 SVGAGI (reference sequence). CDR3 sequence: CASSYSRIGARETQYF. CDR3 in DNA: TGTGCCAGCAGTTACTCCCGAATTGGGGCTCGTGAGACCCAGTACTTC.

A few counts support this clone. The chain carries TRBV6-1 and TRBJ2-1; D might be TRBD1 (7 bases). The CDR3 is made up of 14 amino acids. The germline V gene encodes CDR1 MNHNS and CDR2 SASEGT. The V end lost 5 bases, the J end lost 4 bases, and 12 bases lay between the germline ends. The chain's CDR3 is CASSRTGLYNEQFF. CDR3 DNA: TGTGCCAGCAGTAGGACAGGACTATACAATGAGCAGTTCTTC.

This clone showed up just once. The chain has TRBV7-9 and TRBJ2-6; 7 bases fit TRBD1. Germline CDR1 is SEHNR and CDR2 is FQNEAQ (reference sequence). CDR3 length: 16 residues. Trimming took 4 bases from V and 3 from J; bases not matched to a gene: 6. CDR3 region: CASSSSTGFGANVLTF. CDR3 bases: TGTGCCAGCAGCTCATCGACAGGGTTTGGGGCCAACGTCCTGACTTTC.

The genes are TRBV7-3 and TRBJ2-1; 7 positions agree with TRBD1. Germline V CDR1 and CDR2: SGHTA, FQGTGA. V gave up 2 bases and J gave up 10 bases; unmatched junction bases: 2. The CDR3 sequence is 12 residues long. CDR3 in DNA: TGTGCCAGCAGCTTACCCAGGGGGGAGCAGTTCTTC. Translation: CASSLPRGEQFF.

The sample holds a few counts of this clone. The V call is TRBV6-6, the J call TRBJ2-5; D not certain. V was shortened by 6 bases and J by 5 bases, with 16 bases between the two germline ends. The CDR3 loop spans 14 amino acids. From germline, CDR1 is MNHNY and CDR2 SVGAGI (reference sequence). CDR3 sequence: CASRPTTAWETQYF. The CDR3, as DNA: TGTGCCAGCAGACCGACCACGGCCTGGGAGACCCAGTACTTC.

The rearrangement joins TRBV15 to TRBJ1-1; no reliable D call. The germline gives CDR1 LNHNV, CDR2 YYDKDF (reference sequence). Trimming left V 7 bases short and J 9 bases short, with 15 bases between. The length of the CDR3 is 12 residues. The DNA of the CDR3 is TGTGCCACCAACGGTGACGGTTCAAAAGCTTTCTTT. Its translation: CATNGDGSKAFF.

The CDR3 nucleotides read TGTGCCAGCAGAGAGCGGGAGTTTTCCTACAATGAGCAGTTCTTC. Translated, it gives CASREREFSYNEQFF. The V call is TRBV6-1, the J call TRBJ2-1, with TRBD2 identical over 8 bases. This CDR3 has 15 residues. Trimming cost V 6 bases and J 1 base; bases outside gene matches: 5. CDR1 and CDR2 from the germline V gene are MNHNS and SASEGT.

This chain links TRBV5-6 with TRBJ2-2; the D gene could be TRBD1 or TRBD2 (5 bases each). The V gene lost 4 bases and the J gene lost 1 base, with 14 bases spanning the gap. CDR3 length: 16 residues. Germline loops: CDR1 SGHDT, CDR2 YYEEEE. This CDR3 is CASSKTGTQNTGELFF. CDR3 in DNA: TGTGCCAGCAGCAAAACCGGGACCCAGAACACCGGGGAGCTGTTTTTT.

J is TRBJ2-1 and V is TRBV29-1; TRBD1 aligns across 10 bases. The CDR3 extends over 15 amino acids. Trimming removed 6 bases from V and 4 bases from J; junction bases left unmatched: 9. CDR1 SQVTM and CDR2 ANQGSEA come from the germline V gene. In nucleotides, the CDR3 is TGCAGCGTGGACAGGGGGACAGGGGTTTACAATGAGCAGTTCTTC. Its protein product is CSVDRGTGVYNEQFF.

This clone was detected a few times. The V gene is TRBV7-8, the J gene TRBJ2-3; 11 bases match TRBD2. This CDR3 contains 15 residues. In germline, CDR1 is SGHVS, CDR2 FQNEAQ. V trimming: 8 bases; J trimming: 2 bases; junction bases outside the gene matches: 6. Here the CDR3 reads CASRELAGVTDTQYF. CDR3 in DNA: TGTGCCAGCCGCGAACTAGCGGGGGTCACAGATACGCAGTATTTT.

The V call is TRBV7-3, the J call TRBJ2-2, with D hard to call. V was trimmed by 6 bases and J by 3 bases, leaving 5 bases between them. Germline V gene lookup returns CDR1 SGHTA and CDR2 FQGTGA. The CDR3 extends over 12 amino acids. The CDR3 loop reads CASRTDTGELFF. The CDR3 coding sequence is TGTGCCAGCAGGACTGACACCGGGGAGCTGTTTTTT.

The CDR3 reads CASSLVHDEQYF. For the CDR3, the DNA is TGTGCCAGCAGCCTAGTTCACGACGAGCAGTACTTC. The chain combines TRBV11-3 with TRBJ2-5; D is ambiguous. The J call may be faulty, since TRBJ2-7 better matches the DNA end. The CDR3 loop spans 12 amino acids. The V gene's germline CDR1 is SGHNT and CDR2 YENEEA.

In DNA form, the CDR3 reads TGTGCCAGTAGTACCTCGGTGGGTAGCTTGAGGGAGCAGTACTTC. Its protein is CASSTSVGSLREQYF. The chain joins TRBV19 to TRBJ2-7, with D hard to call. This CDR3 is 15 amino acids long. CDR1 is LNHDA, CDR2 SQIVND, per germline (reference sequence). Trimming shortened V by 4 bases and J by 7 bases, and 20 bases separated the two germline ends.

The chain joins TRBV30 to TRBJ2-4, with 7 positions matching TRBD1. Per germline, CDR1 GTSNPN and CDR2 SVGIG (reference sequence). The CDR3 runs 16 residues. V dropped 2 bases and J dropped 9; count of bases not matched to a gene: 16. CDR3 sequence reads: CAWSNTLTGVWGIQYF. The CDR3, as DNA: TGTGCCTGGAGTAACACCCTAACAGGGGTATGGGGCATTCAGTACTTC.

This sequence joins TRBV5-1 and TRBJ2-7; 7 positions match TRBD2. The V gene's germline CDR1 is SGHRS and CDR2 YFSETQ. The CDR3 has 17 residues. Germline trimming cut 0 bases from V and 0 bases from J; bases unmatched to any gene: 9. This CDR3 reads CASSLGPLAESSYEQYF. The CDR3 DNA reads TGCGCCAGCAGCTTGGGACCCCTAGCGGAGAGCTCCTACGAGCAGTACTTC. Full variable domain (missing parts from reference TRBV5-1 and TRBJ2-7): KAGVTQTPRYLIKTRGQQVTLSCSPISGHRSVSWYQQTPGQGLQFLFEYFSETQRNKGNFPGRFSGRQFSNSRSEMNVSTLELGDSALYLCASSLGPLAESSYEQYFGPGTRLTVT.

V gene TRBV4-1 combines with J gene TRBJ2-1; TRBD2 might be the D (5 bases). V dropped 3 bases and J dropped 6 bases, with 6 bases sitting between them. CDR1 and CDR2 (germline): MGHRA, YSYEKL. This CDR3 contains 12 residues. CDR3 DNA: TGCGCCAGCAGCCATGGAGGCAATGAGCAGTTCTTC. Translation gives CASSHGGNEQFF.

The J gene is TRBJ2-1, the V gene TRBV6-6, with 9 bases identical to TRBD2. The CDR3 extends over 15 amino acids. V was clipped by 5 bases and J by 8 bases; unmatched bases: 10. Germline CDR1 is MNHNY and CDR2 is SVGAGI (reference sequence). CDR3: CASSTPGTSNDEQFF. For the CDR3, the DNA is TGTGCCAGCAGTACCCCCGGGACTAGCAACGATGAGCAGTTCTTC.

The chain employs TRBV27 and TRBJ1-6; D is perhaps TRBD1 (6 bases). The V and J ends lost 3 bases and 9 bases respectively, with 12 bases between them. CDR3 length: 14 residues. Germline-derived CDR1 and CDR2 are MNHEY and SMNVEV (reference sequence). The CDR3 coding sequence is TGTGCCAGCAGTTTTATAGGGGGGTCTTCACCCCTCCACTTT. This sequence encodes CASSFIGGSSPLHF.

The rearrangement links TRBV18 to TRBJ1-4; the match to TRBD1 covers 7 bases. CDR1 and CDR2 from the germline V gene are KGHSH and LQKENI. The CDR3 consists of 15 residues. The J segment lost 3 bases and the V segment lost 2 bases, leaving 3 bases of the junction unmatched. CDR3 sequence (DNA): TGTGCCAGCTCACCAGTGGGACAGCCTAATGAAAAACTGTTTTTT. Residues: CASSPVGQPNEKLFF.

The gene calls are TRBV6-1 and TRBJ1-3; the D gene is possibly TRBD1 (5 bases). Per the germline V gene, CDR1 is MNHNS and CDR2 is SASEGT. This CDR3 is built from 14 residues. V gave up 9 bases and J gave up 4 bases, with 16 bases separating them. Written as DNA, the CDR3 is TGTGCCAGTTTGGCCCGGGACCGGGGAAACACCATATATTTT. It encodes CASLARDRGNTIYF.

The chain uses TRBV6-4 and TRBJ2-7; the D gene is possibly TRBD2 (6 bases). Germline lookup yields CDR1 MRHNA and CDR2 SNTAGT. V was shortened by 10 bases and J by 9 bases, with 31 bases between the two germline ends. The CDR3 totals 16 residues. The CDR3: CAIPGEDWPRAIGQYF. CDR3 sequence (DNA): TGTGCCATCCCCGGGGAGGATTGGCCCAGAGCCATCGGGCAGTACTTC.

CDR3 bases: TGTGCCAGCAGCCTACAGACCTACGAGCAGTACTTC. Protein product: CASSLQTYEQYF. This sequence joins TRBV11-1 and TRBJ2-7; D not certain. V shed 5 bases and J shed 2 bases, with 7 bases lying between them. Germline V gives CDR1 SGHAT, CDR2 FQDESV (reference sequence). The CDR3 is 12 amino acids.